This T cell receptor beta chain was captured by sequencing in a study of blood T cell repertoires in COVID-19. Study information: Collection of acute and convalescent COVID-19 samples took place in the United States, Italy and Spain. The cDNA or gDNA used as material had been derived from T cells, B-cell-depleted T cells, or PBMCs.

Data came from immunoSEQ multiplex PCR; TCRdb stores just in-frame clones and leaves some out. The sample carries under 200,000 clones, under 85% recorded once. CDR1 and CDR2 (germline): LGHNT, FRNRAP. The CDR3 is 17 residues long. V dropped 5 bases and J dropped 5; count of bases not matched to a gene: 8. Sequences were obtained from peripheral blood. The origin of this receptor is a man aged 70 or older with acute or convalescent COVID-19. The chain has TRBV12-5 and TRBJ2-2; 13 bases line up with TRBD2. The CDR3 region is CASGDRLAGGPTGELFF. The CDR3 region has the DNA TGTGCTAGTGGTGATCGACTAGCGGGGGGTCCAACCGGGGAGCTGTTTTTT.